One sample yielded the 17 T cell receptor beta chains listed below, sequenced in a study of cytomegalovirus exposure and HLA in healthy donors. This PCR relied on a set of 60 Vbeta primers and 13 Jbeta primers. Sequencing was performed with immunoSEQ multiplex PCR; in TCRdb, only in-frame clones are kept and a portion is missing. The table has 110,000 to 150,000 clones, approximately 81% seen once. Sequenced: PBMCs. The source of these receptors is a woman aged 40 to 55 in good health and CMV-seropositive.

The chain combines TRBV12-2 with TRBJ1-1. TRBV12-2 is a documented pseudogene. This CDR3 region has 16 residues. CDR3 loop: CASRLSPFYPNTEAFF. CDR3 bases: TGTGCAAGTCGCTTATCCCCGTTTTATCCGAACACTGAAGCTTTCTTT.

The V call is TRBV18, the J call TRBJ1-3; no clear D. The CDR3 runs 15 residues. V lost 1 base, J lost 3 bases, and 10 bases lay in between. Germline-derived CDR1 and CDR2 are KGHSH and LQKENI. The CDR3 protein is CASSPQGGIGNTIYF. The CDR3 nucleotides read TGTGCCAGCTCACCACAAGGCGGAATTGGAAACACCATATATTTT.

This chain connects TRBV11-2 to TRBJ2-3, with D tentatively TRBD2 (5 bases). This CDR3 spans 17 amino acids. Germline CDR1 is SGHAT and CDR2 is FQNNGV. The V end was cut by 4 bases, the J end by 7 bases, with 24 bases between. CDR3 amino acids: CASSSQSSGASMYTQYF. DNA for the CDR3: TGTGCCAGCAGCTCCCAAAGCAGCGGAGCCAGCATGTATACGCAGTATTTT.

This clone was observed a handful of times. This chain joins TRBV30 and TRBJ2-3; TRBD2 matches at 9 bases. V was clipped by 4 bases and J by 2 bases; unmatched bases: 1. Germline V gives CDR1 GTSNPN, CDR2 SVGIG (reference sequence). CDR3 length: 13 residues. CDR3 protein: CAWTSGVTDTQYF. For the CDR3, the DNA is TGTGCCTGGACTAGCGGGGTCACAGATACGCAGTATTTT. The variable domain in full, with the rest retrieved from reference TRBV30 and TRBJ2-3, is SQTIHQWPATLVQPVGSPLSLECTVEGTSNPNLYWYRQAAGRGLQLLFYSVGIGQISSEVPQNLSASRPQDRQFILSSKKLLLSDSGFYLCAWTSGVTDTQYFGPGTRLTVL.

V is TRBV28 and J is TRBJ1-6, with D possibly matching TRBD1 (6 bases). The CDR3 covers 16 residues. V was cut by 4 bases and J by 3 bases, with 13 bases left in between. Germline V lookup: CDR1 MDHEN, CDR2 SYDVKM. The CDR3 nucleotides read TGTGCCAGCAGTTCCCCCGGGACAAACTATAATTCACCCCTCCACTTT. As protein: CASSSPGTNYNSPLHF.

The chain joins TRBV7-2 to TRBJ1-4; D might be TRBD1 (5 bases). The CDR3 length is 18 residues. Germline values: CDR1 SGHTA, CDR2 FQGNSA. The V end lost 3 bases, the J end lost 5 bases, and 22 bases lay between the germline ends. This CDR3 reads CASSLAGKVSRSNEKLFF. The CDR3 DNA follows: TGTGCCAGCAGCTTGGCAGGGAAGGTCTCTCGCTCGAATGAAAAACTGTTTTTT. The variable domain in full, with the rest retrieved from reference TRBV7-2 and TRBJ1-4, is GAGVSQSPSNKVTEKGKDVELRCDPISGHTALYWYRQSLGQGLEFLIYFQGNSAPDKSGLPSDRFSAERTGGSVSTLTIQRTQQEDSAVYLCASSLAGKVSRSNEKLFFGSGTQLSVL.

V and J are TRBV30 and TRBJ2-7; D possibly corresponds to TRBD1 (6 bases). The CDR3 is 15 amino acids. Per the germline V gene, CDR1 is GTSNPN and CDR2 is SVGIG (reference sequence). V was pared by 4 bases and J by 4 bases, with 20 bases between. The CDR3 sequence is CAWKTGHLFPYEQYF. CDR3 nucleotide sequence: TGTGCCTGGAAAACAGGGCACCTCTTCCCTTACGAGCAGTACTTC.

The V and J genes are TRBV7-2 and TRBJ2-2, with a possible D match to TRBD1 (6 bases). CDR3 length equals 16 residues. V lost 5 bases and J lost 2, with 15 bases in between. Germline loops: CDR1 SGHTA, CDR2 FQGNSA. CDR3: CASSPPGTSNTGELFF. The CDR3 DNA sequence: TGTGCCAGCAGCCCACCTGGGACATCAAACACCGGGGAGCTGTTTTTT.

This clone is a singleton in its sample. The J gene is TRBJ2-3, the V gene TRBV7-9, with TRBD1 as a possible D gene (6 bases). V gave up 3 bases and J gave up 3 bases, with 13 bases separating them. The length of the CDR3 is 15 residues. Germline V gene lookup returns CDR1 SEHNR and CDR2 FQNEAQ (reference sequence). The DNA for the CDR3 is TGTGCCAGCAGCTTCAGGGGAGTGAGAACAGATACGCAGTATTTT. Translation: CASSFRGVRTDTQYF.

This chain uses TRBV14 with TRBJ2-5; maybe TRBD1 (5 bases). This CDR3 is 15 amino acids long. V was clipped by 1 base and J by 5 bases, with 14 bases between them. Per the germline V gene, CDR1 is SGHDN and CDR2 is FVKESK. The CDR3 sequence is CASSQALGAGETQYF. CDR3 DNA sequence: TGTGCCAGCAGCCAAGCCCTAGGGGCAGGGGAGACCCAGTACTTC. The full variable domain, rest sourced from reference TRBV14 and TRBJ2-5, is EAGVTQFPSHSVIEKGQTVTLRCDPISGHDNLYWYRRVMGKEIKFLLHFVKESKQDESGMPNNRFLAERTGGTYSTLKVQPAELEDSGVYFCASSQALGAGETQYFGPGTRLLVL.

The J gene is TRBJ1-3, the V gene TRBV4-2; 7 bases line up with TRBD1. V lost 4 bases, J lost 0 bases, and 9 bases stayed unmatched. Germline CDR1 LGHNA, CDR2 YNFKEQ. CDR3 length equals 17 residues. CDR3 in amino acids: CASSPVWGQSSGNTIYF. CDR3 sequence (DNA): TGTGCCAGCAGCCCGGTGTGGGGACAGAGCTCTGGAAACACCATATATTTT.

This clone was seen a handful of times. The J gene is TRBJ2-7, the V gene TRBV28; 9 nucleotides align to TRBD1. This CDR3 has 15 residues. Germline V gene data show CDR1 as MDHEN and CDR2 as SYDVKM. After removal of 6 bases from V and 3 bases from J, the junction contained 9 bases not matched to a gene. The CDR3 DNA follows: TGTGCCAGCAGATTCCCCGGGACAGGGATCTACGAGCAGTACTTC. The encoded protein is CASRFPGTGIYEQYF. Full variable domain (rest looked up from reference TRBV28 and TRBJ2-7): DVKVTQSSRYLVKRTGEKVFLECVQDMDHENMFWYRQDPGLGLRLIYFSYDVKMKEKGDIPEGYSVSREKKERFSLILESASTNQTSMYLCASRFPGTGIYEQYFGPGTRLTVT.

The J gene is TRBJ2-1, the V gene TRBV9, with a possible D match to TRBD2 (6 bases). V shed 1 base and J shed 6 bases, with 8 bases lying between them. This CDR3 region has 13 residues. The germline CDR1 and CDR2 sequences are SGDLS and YYNGEE. The CDR3 DNA is TGTGCCAGCAGCGTAAATAGCGGCAATGAGCAGTTCTTC. It yields the protein CASSVNSGNEQFF.

This clone was seen just once. This chain links TRBV7-2 with TRBJ1-5, with a possible D match to TRBD1 (5 bases). CDR1 and CDR2 from the germline V gene are SGHTA and FQGNSA. The CDR3 sequence is 15 residues long. Deletions cut 4 bases from V and 7 bases from J, with 17 bases between. The CDR3 sequence is CASSSARDGLQPQHF. CDR3 nucleotide sequence: TGTGCCAGCAGCTCCGCGCGGGACGGATTACAGCCCCAGCATTTT. Supplemented by reference TRBV7-2 and TRBJ1-5, the full variable domain reads GAGVSQSPSNKVTEKGKDVELRCDPISGHTALYWYRQSLGQGLEFLIYFQGNSAPDKSGLPSDRFSAERTGGSVSTLTIQRTQQEDSAVYLCASSSARDGLQPQHFGDGTRLSIL.

This chain joins TRBV19 and TRBJ2-5, with 11 bases fitting TRBD1. TRBJ2-7 matches the DNA end more closely, so the J call is doubtful. This CDR3 has 17 amino acids. Germline CDR1 and CDR2: LNHDA and SQIVND (reference sequence). The CDR3 here is CASSSSRDRGGAYEQYF. The CDR3 coding sequence is TGTGCCAGTAGTTCGTCCCGGGACAGGGGGGGAGCCTACGAGCAGTACTTC.

The rearrangement joins TRBV5-1 to TRBJ2-3; the match to TRBD2 covers 11 bases. Germline values: CDR1 SGHRS, CDR2 YFSETQ. This CDR3 contains 15 residues. J gave up 1 base and V 4 bases, and 2 bases lay outside the gene matches. The CDR3, as DNA: TGCGCCAGCAGCATGGGACTAGCGGGCACAGATACGCAGTATTTT. Its translation: CASSMGLAGTDTQYF.

The rearrangement uses TRBV6-6 and TRBJ1-4; D gene unclear. Germline V gene lookup returns CDR1 MNHNY and CDR2 SVGAGI (reference sequence). CDR3 length: 14 residues. Trimming took 8 bases from V and 1 from J, leaving 11 bases between them. CDR3 in DNA: TGTGCCAGCTATCATTCAGGAACTAATGAAAAACTGTTTTTT. Amino acid sequence: CASYHSGTNEKLFF.